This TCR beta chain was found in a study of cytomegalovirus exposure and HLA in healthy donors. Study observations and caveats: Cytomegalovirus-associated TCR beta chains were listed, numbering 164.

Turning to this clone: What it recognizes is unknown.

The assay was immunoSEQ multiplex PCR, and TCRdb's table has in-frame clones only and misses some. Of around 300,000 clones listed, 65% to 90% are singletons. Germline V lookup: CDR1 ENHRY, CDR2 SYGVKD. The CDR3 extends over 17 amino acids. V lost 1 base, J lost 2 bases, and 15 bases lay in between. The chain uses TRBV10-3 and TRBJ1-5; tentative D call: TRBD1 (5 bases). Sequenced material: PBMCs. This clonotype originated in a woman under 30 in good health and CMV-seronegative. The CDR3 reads CAISELSPGRGNQPQHF. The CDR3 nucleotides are TGTGCCATCAGTGAGTTAAGCCCTGGCAGGGGCAATCAGCCCCAGCATTTT.